The 10 T cell receptor beta chains listed next were all sequenced from one sample in a study of shared clonotypes between healthy human individuals. Only in-frame clones appear in the TCRdb table, and some are missing; sequencing was by immunoSEQ multiplex PCR. The repertoire holds approximately 2.4 million clones, with approximately 96% as singletons. Sequenced input: naive CD4+ T cells sorted from blood. The sample's subset: CD45RA+ positively selected. The receptor set was obtained from a man between 18 and 29 years old in good health.

J is TRBJ2-3 and V is TRBV6-1, with TRBD2 identical over 11 bases. The junction had 8 bases not matched to a gene; V was cut back by 4 bases and J by 2 bases. CDR3 length: 17 residues. Germline V CDR1 and CDR2: MNHNS, SASEGT. CDR3 sequence reads: CASSGLAGGSLTDTQYF. CDR3 DNA sequence: TGTGCCAGCAGTGGGCTAGCGGGGGGCTCCCTCACAGATACGCAGTATTTT.

The CDR3 spells CASSQDNGAGGGTQYF. The DNA of the CDR3 is TGCGCCAGCAGCCAAGATAATGGGGCAGGAGGGGGGACCCAGTACTTC. This chain uses TRBV4-1 with TRBJ2-5, with D perhaps given as TRBD1 or TRBD2 (6 bases each). V lost 0 bases and J lost 7, with 18 bases in between. The V gene's germline CDR1 is MGHRA and CDR2 YSYEKL. The CDR3 is 16 amino acids.

The gene calls are TRBV30 and TRBJ2-1; 11 bases match TRBD1. Trimming at V came to 1 base and at J to 5 bases, leaving 4 bases not matched to a gene. The germline CDR1 and CDR2 sequences are GTSNPN and SVGIG (reference sequence). The CDR3 contains 15 residues. The CDR3: CAWSGWDRGDNEQFF. The DNA for the CDR3 is TGTGCCTGGAGTGGGTGGGACAGGGGGGACAATGAGCAGTTCTTC.

This clone has more than one count but fewer than ten. The chain has TRBV27 and TRBJ1-6; possible D gene TRBD1, 5 bases. This CDR3 is built from 15 residues. The germline V and J ends were trimmed by 4 bases and 8 bases, with 15 bases remaining between them. Germline V gene sequence: CDR1 MNHEY, CDR2 SMNVEV (reference sequence). In nucleotides, the CDR3 is TGTGCCAGCAGTTATGAGGGCAGGGAGTATTCACCCCTCCACTTT. It yields the protein CASSYEGREYSPLHF.

J is TRBJ1-5 and V is TRBV6-1; D ambiguous. The V end lost 2 bases, the J end lost 7 bases, and 6 bases lay between the germline ends. In germline, CDR1 is MNHNS, CDR2 SASEGT. The CDR3 runs 12 residues. Written as DNA, the CDR3 is TGTGCCAGCAGTGAAATGGAACAGCCCCAGCATTTT. Amino acids: CASSEMEQPQHF.

This sequence joins TRBV5-1 and TRBJ1-2, with 9 bases identical to TRBD1. The CDR3 has 13 amino acids. V trimming: 3 bases; J trimming: 10 bases; junction bases outside the gene matches: 7. Germline loops: CDR1 SGHRS, CDR2 YFSETQ. The DNA of the CDR3 is TGCGCCAGCAGCTCTTTGGGACAGGGAGTCTACACCTTC. The encoded protein is CASSSLGQGVYTF.

With regard to this clone: Additional DNA sequences in this sample encode the identical CDR3. The chain is built from TRBV19 and TRBJ1-6; a possible D gene is TRBD1 (6 bases). This CDR3 region has 14 residues. The V end lost 3 bases, the J end lost 7 bases, and 10 bases lay between the germline ends. Germline V CDR1 and CDR2: LNHDA, SQIVND (reference sequence). The DNA for the CDR3 is TGTGCCAGTAGTATTGGACAGACGAATTCACCCCTCCACTTT. It is translated as CASSIGQTNSPLHF. Full variable domain (outside the CDR3, taken from reference TRBV19 and TRBJ1-6): DGGITQSPKYLFRKEGQNVTLSCEQNLNHDAMYWYRQDPGQGLRLIYYSQIVNDFQKGDIAEGYSVSREKKESFPLTVTSAQKNPTAFYLCASSIGQTNSPLHFGNGTRLTVT.

The chain has TRBV6-6 and TRBJ2-4; D remains ambiguous. Per the germline V gene, CDR1 is MNHNY and CDR2 is SVGAGI (reference sequence). The CDR3 consists of 14 residues. V was cut by 0 bases and J by 5 bases, with 8 bases left in between. CDR3 DNA: TGTGCCAGCAGTTACTCGACACTCGAAAACATTCAGTACTTC. This sequence encodes CASSYSTLENIQYF.

The V call is TRBV4-3, the J call TRBJ1-2; 10 bases fit TRBD1. The CDR3 has 17 amino acids. From germline, CDR1 is LGHNA and CDR2 YSLEER. J was trimmed by 5 bases and V by 0 bases; bases with no gene match: 9. CDR3 region: CASSQERTGGFEYGYTF. The CDR3 DNA is TGCGCCAGCAGCCAAGAGAGGACAGGGGGGTTTGAGTATGGCTACACCTTC.

The chain combines TRBV4-1 with TRBJ2-4, with TRBD2 identical over 7 bases. The CDR3 runs 16 residues. CDR1 is MGHRA, CDR2 YSYEKL, per germline. The trim removed 3 bases at V and 0 bases at J, leaving 5 bases unmatched. The CDR3 reads CASSQPTSAAKNIQYF. The CDR3 region has the DNA TGCGCCAGCAGCCAGCCCACTAGCGCAGCCAAAAACATTCAGTACTTC.